The rows below give T cell receptor beta chains drawn from one sample of a study of blood T cell repertoires in COVID-19. Method: immunoSEQ multiplex PCR; TCRdb's copy keeps in-frame clones and lacks some. The sample has 130,000 or so clones, more than 75% seen once. Sequencing used peripheral blood. The receptors here all came from a man aged 55 to 70 with acute or convalescent COVID-19. Both conserved end residues are part of each CDR3. The order of the fields is J gene, clone size, V gene, D gene, CDR3 DNA, CDR3 protein. The D gene is left open where the match is weak. Expanded clones are given a class, and other clones once, few, many or no size at all.

TRBJ1-2 | . | TRBV4-3 | TRBD1 | TGCGCCAGCAGCCCTGGGACAGGGGGCTTGAGGGGCTACACCTTC | CASSPGTGGLRGYTF
TRBJ2-1 | . | TRBV28 | TRBD2 | TGTGCCAGCAACCCGGGACTAGCGGGCGGTGAGCAGTTCTTC | CASNPGLAGGEQFF
TRBJ2-7 | . | TRBV15 | TRBD1 | TGTGCCACCAGCAGAGGAACCGGGACAGGGACCTACGAGCAGTACTTC | CATSRGTGTGTYEQYF
TRBJ1-1 | . | TRBV11-2 | . | TGTGCCAGCAGCTTAGTATGGGGGGTGAACACTGAAGCTTTCTTT | CASSLVWGVNTEAFF
TRBJ2-7 | . | TRBV4-2 | TRBD2 | TGTGCCAGCAGCCAAGAAGGCGGGAGTCCCCTCTACGAGCAGTACTTC | CASSQEGGSPLYEQYF
TRBJ1-2 | . | TRBV6-5 | . | TGTGCCAGCAGTTACCGCCCGGGAGGCTACACCTTC | CASSYRPGGYTF
TRBJ2-5 | . | TRBV19 | . | TGTGCCACCCTATCCTCCGGGATAATTAGGGCCCAGTACTTC | CATLSSGIIRAQYF
TRBJ2-3 | few | TRBV4-3 | . | TGCGCCAGCAGCCGGGGCTATCCGGACAGCGGTGTTACTAGCACAGATACGCAGTATTTT | CASSRGYPDSGVTSTDTQYF
TRBJ2-3 | . | TRBV5-1 | TRBD1 | TGCGCCAGCAGCTTGACAGGGGTTGGCACAGATACGCAGTATTTT | CASSLTGVGTDTQYF
TRBJ2-3 | . | TRBV9 | TRBD2 | TGTGCCAGCAGCCTGACTAGCGGGAGGGATGATACGCAGTATTTT | CASSLTSGRDDTQYF
TRBJ2-1 | . | TRBV7-2 | TRBD2 | TGTGCCAGCAGCGCGGCCGGGGGGACCTACAATGAGCAGTTCTTC | CASSAAGGTYNEQFF
TRBJ1-4 | . | TRBV15 | . | TGTGCCACCAGCAGAGATCTGGAAAAACTGTTTTTT | CATSRDLEKLFF
TRBJ2-7 | . | TRBV9 | TRBD1 | TGTGCCAGCAGCGCCGACAGGGGCGGGGAAGGGGAGCAGTACTTC | CASSADRGGEGEQYF
TRBJ2-2 | once | TRBV11-2 | . | TGTGCCAGCAGCTTAGTGGGAGTGAACACCGGGGAGCTGTTTTTT | CASSLVGVNTGELFF
TRBJ2-7 | . | TRBV5-1 | . | TGCGCCAGCAGCTTGGCCGGGAGAACCTACGAGCAGTACTTC | CASSLAGRTYEQYF
TRBJ1-5 | . | TRBV27 | . | TGTGCCAGCAGTTTACGCGGGTTGGAGGATCAGCCCCAGCATTTT | CASSLRGLEDQPQHF
TRBJ2-7 | . | TRBV6-5 | . | TGTGCCAGCGACACCTTATGGACAGCAGCCTACGAGCAGTACTTC | CASDTLWTAAYEQYF
TRBJ2-3 | . | TRBV4-1 | TRBD1 | TGCGCCAGCAGCCAAGGGACAGGGTTAAACACGCAGTATTTT | CASSQGTGLNTQYF
TRBJ2-7 | . | TRBV6-5 | TRBD2 | TGTGCCAGCGTTAGGACTAGCGTACCCTACGAGCAGTACTTC | CASVRTSVPYEQYF
TRBJ2-5 | once | TRBV7-2 | TRBD2 | TGTGCCAGCAGCTTAGTTGGCGGGAGACAAGAGACCCAGTACTTC | CASSLVGGRQETQYF
TRBJ2-2 | . | TRBV3-1/TRBV3-2 | TRBD2 | TGTGCCAGCAGCCCACGGACTAGCGGGCCGCCCGGGGAGCTGTTTTTT | CASSPRTSGPPGELFF
TRBJ2-2 | few | TRBV7-9 | . | TGTGCCAGCAGCTTAATCCAAAACACCGGGGAGCTGTTTTTT | CASSLIQNTGELFF
TRBJ2-5 | . | TRBV5-6 | . | TGTGCCAGCAGCCTCCGGCGCACGCGAGGGTCCCAGTACTTC | CASSLRRTRGSQYF
TRBJ2-5 | once | TRBV24-1 | . | TGTGCCACCAGTGGCAGGCAAGAGACCCAGTACTTC | CATSGRQETQYF
TRBJ2-1 | . | TRBV29-1 | TRBD1 | TGCAGCGTATCTCTGGGACAGGGGGGAAGTGAGCAGTTCTTC | CSVSLGQGGSEQFF
TRBJ2-2 | . | TRBV3-1/TRBV3-2 | . | TGTGCCAGCAGCCAAGGAGCAACCGACACCGGGGAGCTGTTTTTT | CASSQGATDTGELFF
TRBJ1-2 | . | TRBV19 | . | TGTGCCAGTACCCCCCCTAGATCCTATGGCTACACCTTC | CASTPPRSYGYTF
TRBJ2-7 | . | TRBV5-4 | . | TGTGCCAGCAGCTCGGCGCAATCCGGGAGTGGGTACGAGCAGTACTTC | CASSSAQSGSGYEQYF
TRBJ2-2 | . | TRBV11-3 | TRBD2 | TGTGCCAGCAGCTTTAGCGGGAGAGGGAACGGGGAGCTGTTTTTT | CASSFSGRGNGELFF
TRBJ2-7 | once | TRBV21-1 | . | TGTGCCAGCAGCCTCCAAACCACCCGGACAGGGACCTACGAGCAGTACTTC | CASSLQTTRTGTYEQYF
TRBJ2-7 | . | TRBV28 | . | TGTGCCAGCAGTTTCAGTACCACGAGGGAGCAGTACTTC | CASSFSTTREQYF
TRBJ1-5 | . | TRBV7-2 | TRBD1 | TGTGCCAGCAGCGCCCAGGACAGGGCAGTCAATCAGCCCCAGCATTTT | CASSAQDRAVNQPQHF
TRBJ2-7 | . | TRBV4-1 | TRBD1 | TGCGCCAGCAGCCAAGGGGGGACAGTAGGGTACGAGCAGTACTTC | CASSQGGTVGYEQYF
TRBJ2-7 | . | TRBV2 | TRBD1 | TGTGCCAGCAGAGGGACAGGGGTGCGCGAGCAGTACTTC | CASRGTGVREQYF
TRBJ1-2 | . | TRBV27 | TRBD1 | TGTGCCAGCAGGCGTCCCGGGACAGGGAATAATGGCTACACCTTC | CASRRPGTGNNGYTF